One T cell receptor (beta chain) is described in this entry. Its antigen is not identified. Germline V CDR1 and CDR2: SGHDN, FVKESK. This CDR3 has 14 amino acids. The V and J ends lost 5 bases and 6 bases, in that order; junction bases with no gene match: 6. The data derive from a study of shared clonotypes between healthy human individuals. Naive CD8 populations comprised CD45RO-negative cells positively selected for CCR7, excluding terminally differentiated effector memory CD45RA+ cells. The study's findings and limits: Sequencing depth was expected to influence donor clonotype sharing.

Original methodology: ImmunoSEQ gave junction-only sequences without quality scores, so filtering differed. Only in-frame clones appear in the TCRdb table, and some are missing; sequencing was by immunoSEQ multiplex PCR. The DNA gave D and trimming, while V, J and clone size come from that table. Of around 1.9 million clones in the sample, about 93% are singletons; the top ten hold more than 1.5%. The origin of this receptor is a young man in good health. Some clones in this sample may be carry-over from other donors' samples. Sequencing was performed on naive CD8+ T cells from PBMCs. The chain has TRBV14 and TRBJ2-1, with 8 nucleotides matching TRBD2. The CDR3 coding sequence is TGTGCCAGCAGCGTACTAGCGGAAGGCAATGAGCAGTTCTTC. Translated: CASSVLAEGNEQFF.